This T cell receptor (beta chain) was recovered during a study of cytomegalovirus exposure and HLA in healthy donors. Study observations and caveats: Using the classifier, cytomegalovirus status was reportedly diagnosed with high specificity and sensitivity. The finding came from a later analysis; first-cohort TCR clusters tended to co-occur in the 110 or so validation repertoires. It was 150 or so TCR beta chains that were listed as cytomegalovirus-associated.

Of note for this clone: Its antigen is currently unknown.

Germline CDR1 reads SGHTA; CDR2 reads FQGNSA. The V and J ends lost 5 bases and 4 bases, in that order; junction bases with no gene match: 6. CDR3 length equals 15 residues. Sequenced by immunoSEQ multiplex PCR; TCRdb stores in-frame clones only, minus some. The table includes some 130,000 clones, around 80% detected once. This clonotype was obtained from a young man in good health and CMV-seropositive. The genes are TRBV7-2 and TRBJ2-5; 11 bases match TRBD1. Sequencing was carried out using PBMCs. The CDR3 protein is CASSLGQGAVETQYF. For the CDR3, the DNA is TGTGCCAGCAGCCTCGGACAGGGGGCTGTAGAGACCCAGTACTTC. Looking up the rest from reference TRBV7-2 and TRBJ2-5 gives the full variable domain: GAGVSQSPSNKVTEKGKDVELRCDPISGHTALYWYRQSLGQGLEFLIYFQGNSAPDKSGLPSDRFSAERTGGSVSTLTIQRTQQEDSAVYLCASSLGQGAVETQYFGPGTRLLVL.